This TCR beta chain comes out of a study of T-cell memory formation after mild COVID-19. Points from the study as a whole: CD4/CD8 balance held among clones contracting day 15 to 85, and later expanders leaned CD4+.

Via MiXCR, TCRdb re-called the 5' RACE reads, giving one row per CDR3 protein. This table holds approximately 300,000 distinct CDR3 sequences, about 15% found once. Regarding this clonotype: The antigen remains undetermined.

This sequence originates from a man between 18 and 29 years old who had mild COVID-19 (a few samples of this study predate the infection). Cell type and time point are not known. Sequencing input: PBMCs or a T cell subset sorted from them (not recorded which).

This chain's CDR3 is CASRPDITDTQYF. In DNA, the CDR3 is TGCGCCAGCAGACCGGACATCACAGATACGCAGTATTTT. This chain uses TRBV5-1 with TRBJ2-3, with D perhaps matching TRBD1 (5 bases). This CDR3 comprises 13 residues. Germline V gene lookup returns CDR1 SGHRS and CDR2 YFSETQ. V gave up 5 bases and J gave up 2 bases, with 9 bases separating them.